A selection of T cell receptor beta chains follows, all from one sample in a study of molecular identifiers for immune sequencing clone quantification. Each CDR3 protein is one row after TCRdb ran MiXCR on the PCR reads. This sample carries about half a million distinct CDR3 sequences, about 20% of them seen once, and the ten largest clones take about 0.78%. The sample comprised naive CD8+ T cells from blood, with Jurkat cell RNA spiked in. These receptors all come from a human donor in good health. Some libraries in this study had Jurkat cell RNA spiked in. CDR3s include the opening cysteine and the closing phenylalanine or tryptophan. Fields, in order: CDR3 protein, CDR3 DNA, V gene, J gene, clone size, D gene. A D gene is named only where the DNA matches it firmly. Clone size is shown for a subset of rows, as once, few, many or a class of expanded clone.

CDR3: CATGTVQYNEQFF
DNA: TGTGCCACCGGGACGGTACAATACAATGAGCAGTTCTTC
V: TRBV7-9
J: TRBJ2-1
size: few
D: -

CDR3: CASSFQAGLHTDTQYF
DNA: TGTGCCAGCAGTTTTCAAGCGGGTCTCCACACAGATACGCAGTATTTT
V: TRBV27
J: TRBJ2-3
size: many
D: -

CDR3: CATSDLRGSNTGELFF
DNA: TGTGCCACCAGTGATTTACGCGGGAGTAACACCGGGGAGCTGTTTTTT
V: TRBV24-1
J: TRBJ2-2
size: -
D: TRBD2

CDR3: CASSQRTSVYEQYF
DNA: TGCGCCAGCAGCCAACGGACTAGCGTCTACGAGCAGTACTTC
V: TRBV4-1
J: TRBJ2-7
size: few
D: TRBD2

CDR3: CASSLSGVGQPQHF
DNA: TGTGCCAGCAGTTTATCAGGGGTAGGTCAGCCCCAGCATTTT
V: TRBV27
J: TRBJ1-5
size: few
D: -

CDR3: CASSQVVGQGYEQYF
DNA: TGCGCCAGCAGCCAAGTGGTAGGGCAGGGCTACGAGCAGTACTTC
V: TRBV4-1
J: TRBJ2-7
size: many
D: -

CDR3: CASSYVGASAQYF
DNA: TGTGCCAGCAGTTACGTCGGAGCCTCGGCCCAGTACTTC
V: TRBV6-6
J: TRBJ2-5
size: -
D: -

CDR3: CASNPGSGSYNEQFF
DNA: TGTGCCAGCAACCCGGGGAGCGGATCCTACAATGAGCAGTTCTTC
V: TRBV5-6
J: TRBJ2-1
size: few
D: -

CDR3: CAWSDLVETQYF
DNA: TGTGCCTGGTCGGACTTGGTGGAGACCCAGTACTTC
V: TRBV30
J: TRBJ2-5
size: many
D: -

CDR3: CASRGSYGNTEAFF
DNA: TGTGCCAGCAGGGGGTCATATGGGAACACTGAAGCTTTCTTT
V: TRBV6-1
J: TRBJ1-1
size: -
D: -

CDR3: CASSHFSGDTDTQYF
DNA: TGCGCCAGCAGCCATTTTAGCGGGGATACAGATACGCAGTATTTT
V: TRBV4-1
J: TRBJ2-3
size: -
D: TRBD2

CDR3: CASSQDRVGTEAFF
DNA: TGTGCCAGCAGCCAAGACAGGGTAGGCACTGAAGCTTTCTTT
V: TRBV4-3
J: TRBJ1-1
size: -
D: TRBD1

CDR3: CASSFVSGYGYTF
DNA: TGTGCCAGCAGTTTTGTATCCGGTTATGGCTACACCTTC
V: TRBV12-3/TRBV12-4
J: TRBJ1-2
size: -
D: -

CDR3: CASSQSGQAAKNIQYF
DNA: TGCGCCAGCAGTCAATCGGGGCAGGCAGCCAAAAACATTCAGTACTTC
V: TRBV23-1
J: TRBJ2-4
size: -
D: -

CDR3: CASSHWDRGSETQYF
DNA: TGTGCCAGCAGCCACTGGGACAGGGGCTCGGAGACCCAGTACTTC
V: TRBV6-2/TRBV6-3
J: TRBJ2-5
size: -
D: TRBD1

CDR3: CSVVPRGGDGYTF
DNA: TGCAGCGTTGTCCCCCGAGGGGGCGATGGCTACACCTTC
V: TRBV29-1
J: TRBJ1-2
size: -
D: TRBD1

CDR3: CSASRGAPGNQPQHF
DNA: TGCAGTGCTAGTAGGGGGGCGCCGGGGAATCAGCCCCAGCATTTT
V: TRBV20-1
J: TRBJ1-5
size: -
D: -

CDR3: CASRPSTGGRYNEQFF
DNA: TGTGCCAGCAGACCCTCGACAGGGGGCCGTTACAATGAGCAGTTCTTC
V: TRBV27
J: TRBJ2-1
size: -
D: TRBD1

CDR3: CSAPGVFADTQYF
DNA: TGCAGCGCTCCAGGGGTTTTCGCAGATACGCAGTATTTT
V: TRBV29-1
J: TRBJ2-3
size: many
D: -

CDR3: CSVVVPGGHYEQYF
DNA: TGCAGCGTTGTGGTGCCCGGGGGCCATTACGAGCAGTACTTC
V: TRBV29-1
J: TRBJ2-7
size: many
D: -

CDR3: CASSPGTGDGNTIYF
DNA: TGTGCCAGCAGCCCCGGGACAGGGGATGGAAACACCATATATTTT
V: TRBV7-9
J: TRBJ1-3
size: few
D: TRBD1

CDR3: CASSLLFSGNTEAFF
DNA: TGTGCCAGCAGTTTACTTTTTAGCGGGAACACTGAAGCTTTCTTT
V: TRBV12-3/TRBV12-4
J: TRBJ1-1
size: few
D: -

CDR3: CGSSPGPTDTQYF
DNA: TGTGGCAGCAGCCCCGGGCCCACAGATACGCAGTATTTT
V: TRBV6-2/TRBV6-3
J: TRBJ2-3
size: -
D: -

CDR3: CATSRGQTYEQYF
DNA: TGTGCCACCAGCAGAGGACAGACCTACGAGCAGTACTTC
V: TRBV15
J: TRBJ2-7
size: few
D: -

CDR3: CASSEGLAGVEQFF
DNA: TGTGCCAGCAGCGAGGGACTAGCGGGGGTGGAGCAGTTCTTC
V: TRBV9
J: TRBJ2-1
size: -
D: TRBD2

CDR3: CARQGSEQYF
DNA: TGTGCCAGACAGGGAAGCGAGCAGTACTTC
V: TRBV19
J: TRBJ2-7
size: -
D: -

CDR3: CASSFLQGSTDTQYF
DNA: TGTGCCAGCAGTTTTCTTCAGGGGAGCACAGATACGCAGTATTTT
V: TRBV12-3/TRBV12-4
J: TRBJ2-3
size: many
D: -

CDR3: CASSQDRQTSYEQYF
DNA: TGCGCCAGCAGCCAAGATAGACAGACGAGCTACGAGCAGTACTTC
V: TRBV4-3
J: TRBJ2-7
size: -
D: -

CDR3: CASRPAADQPQHF
DNA: TGTGCCAGCAGGCCCGCCGCAGATCAGCCCCAGCATTTT
V: TRBV7-9
J: TRBJ1-5
size: -
D: -

CDR3: CASSLERSNEQFF
DNA: TGTGCCAGCAGCTTAGAGAGGTCCAATGAGCAGTTCTTC
V: TRBV13
J: TRBJ2-1
size: -
D: -

CDR3: CASSLADSQPQHF
DNA: TGTGCCAGCAGCTTAGCGGACAGCCAGCCCCAGCATTTT
V: TRBV11-2
J: TRBJ1-5
size: many
D: -

CDR3: CASSPDRQGLTYEQYF
DNA: TGCGCCAGCAGCCCCGATCGACAGGGCCTTACCTACGAGCAGTACTTC
V: TRBV4-1
J: TRBJ2-7
size: -
D: TRBD1

CDR3: CSARERGGGTDTQYF
DNA: TGCAGTGCTAGAGAGCGGGGGGGAGGCACAGATACGCAGTATTTT
V: TRBV20-1
J: TRBJ2-3
size: -
D: TRBD2

CDR3: CASSQEYWQENIQYF
DNA: TGCGCCAGCAGCCAAGAATACTGGCAGGAAAACATTCAGTACTTC
V: TRBV4-1
J: TRBJ2-4
size: many
D: -

CDR3: CASSPSFSEQYF
DNA: TGTGCCAGCAGCCCAAGTTTCAGCGAGCAGTACTTC
V: TRBV7-9
J: TRBJ2-7
size: few
D: -

CDR3: CASSTRAESRTYEQYF
DNA: TGTGCCAGTAGTACCCGAGCGGAGTCGCGGACCTACGAGCAGTACTTC
V: TRBV19
J: TRBJ2-7
size: many
D: -

CDR3: CASSLVEGDTEAFF
DNA: TGTGCCAGCAGCTTAGTTGAGGGTGACACTGAAGCTTTCTTT
V: TRBV7-6
J: TRBJ1-1
size: many
D: -

CDR3: CASSFRLPQETQYF
DNA: TGTGCCAGCAGTTTCAGACTGCCCCAAGAGACCCAGTACTTC
V: TRBV28
J: TRBJ2-5
size: few
D: -

CDR3: CASRPDLPGARAKNIQYF
DNA: TGTGCCAGCCGCCCAGATCTCCCGGGGGCGCGAGCCAAAAACATTCAGTACTTC
V: TRBV14
J: TRBJ2-4
size: once
D: -

CDR3: CASSYSSWGYEQYF
DNA: TGTGCCAGCAGTTACTCGTCGTGGGGTTACGAGCAGTACTTC
V: TRBV6-6
J: TRBJ2-7
size: many
D: -

CDR3: CSAKNFPSGSTYEQFF
DNA: TGCAGTGCTAAAAACTTTCCTAGCGGGAGTACATATGAGCAGTTCTTC
V: TRBV20-1
J: TRBJ2-1
size: -
D: TRBD2

CDR3: CASMLAGLDETQYF
DNA: TGTGCCAGCATGTTAGCGGGACTAGATGAGACCCAGTACTTC
V: TRBV3-1
J: TRBJ2-5
size: -
D: TRBD2